What follows are 7 T cell receptor beta chains derived from one specimen sequenced in a study of identical twins. TCRdb ran MiXCR on the 5' RACE reads and lists one entry per CDR3 protein. In the table there are over 600,000 distinct CDR3 sequences, roughly 20% of which are singletons. The sample also formed part of further work on T cells expressing NK-cell markers.

The specimen sequenced was PBMCs. These receptors were obtained from a young woman in good health.

In its sample, this clonotype was seen a few times. The rearrangement uses TRBV20-1 and TRBJ2-7; D is tentatively TRBD1 or TRBD2 (5 bases each). Looked up from germline, CDR1 is DFQATT and CDR2 is SNEGSKA (reference sequence). Trimming stripped 4 bases from V and 3 bases from J, with 19 bases between. The length of the CDR3 is 15 residues. Written as DNA, the CDR3 is TGCAGTGCTACGACACCGGGACGTAATAACTACGAGCAGTACTTC. Residues: CSATTPGRNNYEQYF.

This clonotype has a handful of counts. The V and J genes are TRBV5-1 and TRBJ2-1, with D maybe TRBD2 (5 bases). CDR3 length: 14 residues. Trimming pared 5 bases from V and 7 bases from J, leaving 16 bases between. The germline gives CDR1 SGHRS, CDR2 YFSETQ. This chain's CDR3 is CASSDGVSGNEQFF. The CDR3 DNA reads as TGCGCCAGCAGTGACGGGGTTTCTGGAAATGAGCAGTTCTTC.

A few counts support this clonotype. The chain combines TRBV6-2 or TRBV6-3 with TRBJ2-3, with 15 bases lining up with TRBD2. Trimming removed 5 bases from V and 4 bases from J; junction bases left unmatched: 7. CDR3 length: 17 residues. The germline V gene has CDR1 MNHEY and CDR2 SVGEGT. The CDR3 DNA is TGTGCCAGCAGTGTGGGACTAGCGGGAGGCCGCGCAGATACGCAGTATTTT. It encodes CASSVGLAGGRADTQYF.

The table lists this clonotype with a few counts. V and J are TRBV5-1 and TRBJ2-7, with no clear D. Germline V lookup: CDR1 SGHRS, CDR2 YFSETQ. The CDR3 has 15 residues. Trimming took 3 bases from V and 3 from J, leaving 16 bases between them. The CDR3 region is CASSSQPLTNYEQYF. CDR3 sequence (DNA): TGCGCCAGCAGCTCACAGCCATTAACCAACTACGAGCAGTACTTC.

This clonotype was seen a few times. The chain employs TRBV5-1 and TRBJ2-2, with D unresolved. The V end was cut by 0 bases, the J end by 3 bases, with 12 bases between. Germline V gives CDR1 SGHRS, CDR2 YFSETQ. The CDR3 consists of 16 residues. CDR3 region: CASSLVRSMDTGELFF. DNA for the CDR3: TGCGCCAGCAGCTTGGTACGGTCTATGGACACCGGGGAGCTGTTTTTT. The variable domain in full, with the rest retrieved from reference TRBV5-1 and TRBJ2-2, is KAGVTQTPRYLIKTRGQQVTLSCSPISGHRSVSWYQQTPGQGLQFLFEYFSETQRNKGNFPGRFSGRQFSNSRSEMNVSTLELGDSALYLCASSLVRSMDTGELFFGEGSRLTVL.

This rearrangement joins TRBV20-1 to TRBJ1-1, with D hard to call. This CDR3 has 11 amino acids. V was cut by 3 bases and J by 8 bases, with 10 bases left in between. Germline CDR1 and CDR2: DFQATT and SNEGSKA (reference sequence). The CDR3, as DNA: TGCAGTGCTAGCAAGACCGTCGAAGCTTTCTTT. Protein: CSASKTVEAFF.

This clonotype was counted between two and nine times. The V gene is TRBV24-1, the J gene TRBJ2-1; D is possibly TRBD2 (5 bases). There are 15 residues in the CDR3. Trimming removed 2 bases at V and 9 bases at J, with 16 bases between. The germline CDR1 and CDR2 sequences are KGHDR and SFDVKD. CDR3 in DNA: TGTGCCACCAGTGATTCGAGGGTAGCCGAAGGTGAGCAGTTCTTC. It codes for CATSDSRVAEGEQFF.